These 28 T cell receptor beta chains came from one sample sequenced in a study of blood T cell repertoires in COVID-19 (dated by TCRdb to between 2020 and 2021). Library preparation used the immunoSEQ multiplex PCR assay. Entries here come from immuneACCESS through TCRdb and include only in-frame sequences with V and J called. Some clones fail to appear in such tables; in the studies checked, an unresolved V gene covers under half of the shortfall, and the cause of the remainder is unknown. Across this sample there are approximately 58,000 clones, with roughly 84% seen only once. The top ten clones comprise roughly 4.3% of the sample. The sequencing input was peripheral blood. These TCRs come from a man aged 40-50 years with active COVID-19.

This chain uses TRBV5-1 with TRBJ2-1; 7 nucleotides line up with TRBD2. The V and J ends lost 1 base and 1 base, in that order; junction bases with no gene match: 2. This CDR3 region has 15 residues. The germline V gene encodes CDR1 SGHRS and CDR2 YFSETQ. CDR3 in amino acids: CASSLSGNSYNEQFF. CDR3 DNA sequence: TGCGCCAGCAGCTTGAGCGGGAATTCCTACAATGAGCAGTTCTTC.

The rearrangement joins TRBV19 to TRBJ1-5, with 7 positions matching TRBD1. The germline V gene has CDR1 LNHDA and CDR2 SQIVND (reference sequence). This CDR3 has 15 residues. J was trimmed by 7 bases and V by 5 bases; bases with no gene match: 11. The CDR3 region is CASSPPSTGRQPQHF. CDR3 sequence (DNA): TGTGCCAGTAGTCCACCGTCGACAGGGCGGCAGCCCCAGCATTTT.

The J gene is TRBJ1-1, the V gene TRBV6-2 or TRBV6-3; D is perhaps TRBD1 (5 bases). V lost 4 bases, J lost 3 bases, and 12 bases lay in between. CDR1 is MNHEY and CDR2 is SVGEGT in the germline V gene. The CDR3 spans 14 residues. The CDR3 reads CASSLKLGDTEAFF. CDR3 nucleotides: TGTGCCAGCAGTTTAAAGTTAGGGGACACTGAAGCTTTCTTT.

CDR3 DNA: TGTGCCAGCAGTGATGACGGGGGGATCGGATATGGCTACACCTTC. This encodes CASSDDGGIGYGYTF. This chain uses TRBV2 with TRBJ1-2; possibly TRBD1 for D (5 bases). Germline CDR1 is SNHLY and CDR2 is FYNNEI. The V gene lost 3 bases and the J gene lost 5 bases, with 16 bases spanning the gap. The CDR3 is made up of 15 amino acids.

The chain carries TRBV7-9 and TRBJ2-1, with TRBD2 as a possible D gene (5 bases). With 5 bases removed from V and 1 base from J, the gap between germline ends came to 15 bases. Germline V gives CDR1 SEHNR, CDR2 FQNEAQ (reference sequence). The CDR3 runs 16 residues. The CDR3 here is CASSPLAGGSYNEQFF. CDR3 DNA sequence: TGTGCCAGCAGCCCCCTAGCCGGAGGATCCTACAATGAGCAGTTCTTC.

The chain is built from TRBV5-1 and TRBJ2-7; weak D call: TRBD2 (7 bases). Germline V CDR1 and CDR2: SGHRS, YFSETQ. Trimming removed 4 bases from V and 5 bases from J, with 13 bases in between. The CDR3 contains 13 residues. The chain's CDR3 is CASSLGRGDEQYF. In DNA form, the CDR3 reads TGCGCCAGCAGCCTAGGGAGGGGGGACGAGCAGTACTTC.

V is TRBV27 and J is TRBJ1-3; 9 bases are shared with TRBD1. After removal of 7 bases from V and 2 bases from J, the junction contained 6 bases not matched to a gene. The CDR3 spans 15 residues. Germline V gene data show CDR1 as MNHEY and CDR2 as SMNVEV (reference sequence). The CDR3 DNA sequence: TGTGCCAGCACCAGGACAGGGGCTCCTGGAAACACCATATATTTT. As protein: CASTRTGAPGNTIYF.

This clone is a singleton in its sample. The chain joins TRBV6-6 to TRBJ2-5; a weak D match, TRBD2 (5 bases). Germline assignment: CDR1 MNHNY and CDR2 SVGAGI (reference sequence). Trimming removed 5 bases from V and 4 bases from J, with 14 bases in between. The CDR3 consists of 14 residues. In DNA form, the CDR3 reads TGTGCCAGCAGTCCCGCCTCCCGGGGAGAGACCCAGTACTTC. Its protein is CASSPASRGETQYF.

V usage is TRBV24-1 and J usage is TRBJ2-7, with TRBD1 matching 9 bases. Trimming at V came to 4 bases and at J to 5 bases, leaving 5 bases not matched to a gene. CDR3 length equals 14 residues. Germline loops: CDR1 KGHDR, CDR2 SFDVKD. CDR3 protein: CATSESGQGHEQYF. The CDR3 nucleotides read TGTGCCACCAGTGAATCGGGACAGGGCCACGAGCAGTACTTC.

CDR3 loop: CASRLGQGGFYEQYF. CDR3 coding DNA: TGTGCCAGCAGATTGGGACAGGGGGGGTTCTACGAGCAGTACTTC. The rearrangement links TRBV27 to TRBJ2-7, with TRBD1 identical over 11 bases. CDR1 MNHEY and CDR2 SMNVEV come from the germline V gene (reference sequence). V was pared by 6 bases and J by 3 bases, with 7 bases of the junction left unmatched. This CDR3 contains 15 residues.

The CDR3 bases are TGTGCCAGCATGACGGAGGAGGAAAAACTGTTTTTT. It encodes CASMTEEEKLFF. The rearrangement links TRBV6-6 to TRBJ1-4; D is undetermined. V shed 7 bases and J shed 8 bases, with 11 bases lying between them. This CDR3 has 12 amino acids. Germline CDR1 is MNHNY and CDR2 is SVGAGI (reference sequence).

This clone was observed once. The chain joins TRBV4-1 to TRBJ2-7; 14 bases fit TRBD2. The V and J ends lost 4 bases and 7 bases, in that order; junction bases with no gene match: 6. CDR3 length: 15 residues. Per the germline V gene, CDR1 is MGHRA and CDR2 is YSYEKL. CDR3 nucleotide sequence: TGCGCCAGCAGCCCCCTGACTAGCGGGAGGGAAGAGCAGTACTTC. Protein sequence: CASSPLTSGREEQYF.

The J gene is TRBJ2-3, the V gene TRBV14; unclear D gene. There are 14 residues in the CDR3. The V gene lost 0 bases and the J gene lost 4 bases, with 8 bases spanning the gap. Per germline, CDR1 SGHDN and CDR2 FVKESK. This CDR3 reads CASSQDRSADTQYF. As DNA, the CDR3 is TGTGCCAGCAGCCAAGATCGTTCGGCAGATACGCAGTATTTT.

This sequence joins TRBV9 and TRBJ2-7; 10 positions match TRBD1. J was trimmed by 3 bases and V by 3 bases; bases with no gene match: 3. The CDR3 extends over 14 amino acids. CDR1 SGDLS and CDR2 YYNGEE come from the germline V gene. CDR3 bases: TGTGCCAGCAGCGAGGACAGGGGGGACTACGAGCAGTACTTC. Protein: CASSEDRGDYEQYF.

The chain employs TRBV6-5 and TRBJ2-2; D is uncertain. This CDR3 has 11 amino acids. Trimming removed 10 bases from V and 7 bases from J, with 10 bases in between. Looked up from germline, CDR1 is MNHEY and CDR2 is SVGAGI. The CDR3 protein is CATTYSGELFF. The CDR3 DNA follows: TGTGCCACCACCTACAGCGGGGAGCTGTTTTTT.

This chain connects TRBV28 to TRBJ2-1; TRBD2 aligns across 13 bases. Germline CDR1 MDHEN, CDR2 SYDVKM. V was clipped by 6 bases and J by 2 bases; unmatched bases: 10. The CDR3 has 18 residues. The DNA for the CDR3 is TGTGCCAGCAGCTCCCGGACGGGACTAGCGGGACCCTACAATGAGCAGTTCTTC. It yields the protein CASSSRTGLAGPYNEQFF.

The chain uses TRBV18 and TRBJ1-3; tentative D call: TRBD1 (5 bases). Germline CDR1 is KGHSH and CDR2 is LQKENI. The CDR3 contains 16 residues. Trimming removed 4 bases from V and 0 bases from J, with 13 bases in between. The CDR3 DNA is TGTGCCAGCTCACGCTTACTGACAGTCTCTGGAAACACCATATATTTT. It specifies CASSRLLTVSGNTIYF.

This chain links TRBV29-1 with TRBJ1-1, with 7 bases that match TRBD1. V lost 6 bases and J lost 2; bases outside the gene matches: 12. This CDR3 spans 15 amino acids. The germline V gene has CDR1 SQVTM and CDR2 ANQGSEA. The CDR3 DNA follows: TGCAGCGTCCTACAAACAGGGGTTTTCAACACTGAAGCTTTCTTT. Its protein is CSVLQTGVFNTEAFF. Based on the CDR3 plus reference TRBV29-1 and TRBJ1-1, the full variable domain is SAVISQKPSRDICQRGTSLTIQCQVDSQVTMMFWYRQQPGQSLTLIATANQGSEATYESGFVIDKFPISRPNLTFSTLTVSNMSPEDSSIYLCSVLQTGVFNTEAFFGQGTRLTVV.

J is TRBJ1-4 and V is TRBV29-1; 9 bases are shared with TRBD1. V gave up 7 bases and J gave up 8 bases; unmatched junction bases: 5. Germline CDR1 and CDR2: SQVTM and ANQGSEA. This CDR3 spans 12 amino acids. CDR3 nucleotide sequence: TGCAGCGGGACAGGGGCAGGGGAAAAACTGTTTTTT. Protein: CSGTGAGEKLFF.

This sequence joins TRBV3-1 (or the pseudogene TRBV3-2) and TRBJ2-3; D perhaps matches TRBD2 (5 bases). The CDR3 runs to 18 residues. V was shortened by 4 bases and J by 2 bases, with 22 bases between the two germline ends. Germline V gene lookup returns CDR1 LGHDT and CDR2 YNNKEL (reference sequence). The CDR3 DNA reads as TGTGCCAGCAGCCCAGGAAGGTTCAGCGGCAGAGTCACAGATACGCAGTATTTT. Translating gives CASSPGRFSGRVTDTQYF.

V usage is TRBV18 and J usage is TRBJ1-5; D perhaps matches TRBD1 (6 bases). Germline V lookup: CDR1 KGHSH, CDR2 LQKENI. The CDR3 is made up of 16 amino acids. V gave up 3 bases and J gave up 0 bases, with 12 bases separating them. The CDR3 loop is CASSPFSGDSNQPQHF. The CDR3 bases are TGTGCCAGCTCACCCTTCTCAGGGGATAGCAATCAGCCCCAGCATTTT.

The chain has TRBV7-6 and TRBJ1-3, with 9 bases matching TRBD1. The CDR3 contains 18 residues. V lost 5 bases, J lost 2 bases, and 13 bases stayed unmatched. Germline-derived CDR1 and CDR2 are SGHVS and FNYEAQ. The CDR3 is CASSRLRDRDIAGNTIYF. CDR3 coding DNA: TGTGCCAGCAGCCGACTCCGGGACAGGGATATTGCTGGAAACACCATATATTTT. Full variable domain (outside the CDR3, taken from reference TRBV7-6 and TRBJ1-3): GAGVSQSPRYKVTKRGQDVALRCDPISGHVSLYWYRQALGQGPEFLTYFNYEAQQDKSGLPNDRFSAERPEGSISTLTIQRTEQRDSAMYRCASSRLRDRDIAGNTIYFGEGSWLTVV.

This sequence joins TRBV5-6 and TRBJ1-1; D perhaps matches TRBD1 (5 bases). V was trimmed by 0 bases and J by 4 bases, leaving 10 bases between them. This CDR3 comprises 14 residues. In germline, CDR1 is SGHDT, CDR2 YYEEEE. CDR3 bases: TGTGCCAGCAGCTTGGCCGTCAGGGCCACTGAAGCTTTCTTT. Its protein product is CASSLAVRATEAFF.

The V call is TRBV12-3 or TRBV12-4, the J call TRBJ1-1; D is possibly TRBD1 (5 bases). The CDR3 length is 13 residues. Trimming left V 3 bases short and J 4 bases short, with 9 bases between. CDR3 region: CASSFGRGTEAFF. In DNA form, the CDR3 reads TGTGCCAGCAGTTTTGGGAGGGGCACTGAAGCTTTCTTT.

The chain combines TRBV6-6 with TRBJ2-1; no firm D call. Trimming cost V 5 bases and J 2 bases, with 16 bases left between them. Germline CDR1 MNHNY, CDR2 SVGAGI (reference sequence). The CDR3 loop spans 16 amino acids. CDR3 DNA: TGTGCCAGCAGTCGAAACCCCGGTTCCCCCTACAATGAGCAGTTCTTC. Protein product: CASSRNPGSPYNEQFF.

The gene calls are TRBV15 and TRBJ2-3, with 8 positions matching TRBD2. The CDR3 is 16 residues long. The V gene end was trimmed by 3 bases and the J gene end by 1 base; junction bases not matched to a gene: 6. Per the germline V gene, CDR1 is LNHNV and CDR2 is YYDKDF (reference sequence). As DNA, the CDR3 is TGTGCCACCAGCAGCAATAGCGGGGCTGGCACAGATACGCAGTATTTT. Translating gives CATSSNSGAGTDTQYF. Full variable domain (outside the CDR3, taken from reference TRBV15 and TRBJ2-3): DAMVIQNPRYQVTQFGKPVTLSCSQTLNHNVMYWYQQKSSQAPKLLFHYYDKDFNNEADTPDNFQSRRPNTSFCFLDIRSPGLGDTAMYLCATSSNSGAGTDTQYFGPGTRLTVL.

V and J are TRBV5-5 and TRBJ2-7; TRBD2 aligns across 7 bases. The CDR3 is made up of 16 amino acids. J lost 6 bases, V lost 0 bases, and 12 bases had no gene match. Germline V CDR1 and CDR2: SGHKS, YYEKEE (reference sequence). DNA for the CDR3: TGTGCCAGCAGCTTGGCCGGTGGGAGGGCTCTCGGCGAGCAGTACTTC. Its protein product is CASSLAGGRALGEQYF.

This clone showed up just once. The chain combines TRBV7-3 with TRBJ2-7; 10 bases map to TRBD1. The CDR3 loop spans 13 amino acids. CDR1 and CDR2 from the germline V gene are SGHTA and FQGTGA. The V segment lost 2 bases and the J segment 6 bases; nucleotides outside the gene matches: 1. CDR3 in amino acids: CASSLGTGAEQYF. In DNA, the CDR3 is TGTGCCAGCAGCTTAGGGACAGGGGCCGAGCAGTACTTC.